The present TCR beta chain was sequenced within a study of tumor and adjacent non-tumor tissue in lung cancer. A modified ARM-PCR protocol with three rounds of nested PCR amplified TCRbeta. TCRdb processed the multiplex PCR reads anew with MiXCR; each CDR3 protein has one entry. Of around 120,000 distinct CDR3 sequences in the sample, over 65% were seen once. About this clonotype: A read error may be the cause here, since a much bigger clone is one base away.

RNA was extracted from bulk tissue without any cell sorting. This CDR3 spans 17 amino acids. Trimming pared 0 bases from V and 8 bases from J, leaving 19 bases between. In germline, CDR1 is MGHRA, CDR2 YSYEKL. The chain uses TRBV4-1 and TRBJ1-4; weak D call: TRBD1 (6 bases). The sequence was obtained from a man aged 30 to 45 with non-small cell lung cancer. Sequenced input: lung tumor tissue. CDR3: CASSQDSMDSLREKLFF. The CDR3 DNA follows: TGCGCCAGCAGCCAAGATTCTATGGACAGCCTAAGGGAAAAACTGTTTTTT.